Sequencing of this T cell receptor beta chain was carried out in a study of blood T cell repertoires in COVID-19 (dated by TCRdb to about 2020). About the investigation overall: Samples covering the acute and convalescent phases of COVID-19 were provided by collaborators in the United States, Italy and Spain. Nearly every sample came with metadata listing a de-identified subject ID, COVID-19 status, age in years and sex. Deeply sampled blood TCRbeta repertoires from subjects exposed to, actively infected with, or recovered from COVID-19 were included in the dataset. HLA class I and class II types, where available, came from metadata supplied by the sample provider rather than from assay-based typing. The material from the prospective study consisted of cDNA or gDNA derived from T cells, B-cell-depleted T cells, or PBMCs. A freely available public database, intended as a resource for researchers studying the immune response to SARS-CoV-2, is where the repertoires were released. Samples were obtained from the ongoing ImmuneRACE study (first 160 participants) and from roughly 1,300 subjects provided by 6 global collaborators.

The immunoSEQ Assay, a bias-controlled multiplex PCR, was used to amplify TCRbeta CDR3 regions from genomic DNA. On the authors' methods: The number of nucleated cells in each sample was estimated from the amplification of reference gene primers within the assay. To quantify the absolute abundance of each unique TCRbeta CDR3 rearrangement, sequence reads were collapsed and filtered. Productive Simpson clonality was computed per sample as the square root of Simpson's diversity index over productive rearrangements. The immuneACCESS repertoire file appears here via TCRdb, limited to in-frame rearrangements. These files lack a portion of the clones; in checked studies, under half of the deficit traces to unresolved V genes, and the cause of the others is not known. D and trimming come from the DNA, and the V and J calls and clone size come from that table. In this sample the table shows under 150,000 clones, approximately 84% of which occur a single time. The leading ten clones occupy approximately 18% of the sample.

The CDR3 spans 15 residues, from the cysteine through the phenylalanine. Left in the record is the CDR3 DNA by itself, 45 bases read in frame from the first base. Reading the germline V gene gives CDR1 SGHDT and CDR2 YYEEEE. The germline ends are 10 bases apart after V is trimmed by 0 bases and J by 1 base. Collaborating institutions collected whole blood in K2EDTA tubes following their own protocols. Collaborator samples were shipped for TCRbeta analysis as frozen whole blood, isolated PBMCs, or DNA extracted from either sample type. Of note for this clone: It lacks a known antigen. Base qualities were left out, and no much larger clone turns up one base away.

Beyond this particular receptor, the publication reports: The amount of clinical and demographic metadata varied by source and participant and was provided uncurated.

This TCR came from a woman over 75 with acute or convalescent COVID-19. The chain joins TRBV5-6 to TRBJ2-5; the D region possibly corresponds to TRBD2 (6 bases align). Material for sequencing was peripheral blood. This receptor carries the CDR3 CASSLGLATQETQYF. Read as DNA, the sequence is TGTGCCAGCAGCTTGGGTCTAGCGACCCAAGAGACCCAGTACTTC.